This is a list of T cell receptor beta chains from one sample in a study of T-cell reconstitution after alpha-beta-depleted transplantation in children. TCRdb analysed the PCR reads with MiXCR anew, one entry per CDR3 protein. This table has about 640,000 distinct CDR3 sequences, roughly 15% appearing once. The material sequenced was PBMCs from the stem cell graft donor, taken from the stem cell graft. These receptors were collected from a human donor who donated a stem cell graft to a child with acute myeloid leukemia. Both conserved end residues are part of each CDR3. A D gene is named only where the DNA matches it firmly. Where a row states a size, it is once, few, many or the class of an expanded clone; other rows omit it.

v_call	d_call	cdr3_length	j_call	clone_size	cdr3_aa	cdr3_nt
TRBV6-5	-	13	TRBJ2-7	many	CASSYDLRAEQYF	TGTGCCAGCAGTTACGATCTTCGGGCCGAGCAGTACTTC
TRBV24-1	TRBD1	13	TRBJ2-7	-	CATEGDRSYEQYF	TGTGCCACAGAAGGGGACAGGTCCTACGAGCAGTACTTC
TRBV20-1	-	15	TRBJ2-1	many	CSASLPSPYNDEQFF	TGCAGTGCTAGTCTGCCCTCCCCCTACAACGATGAGCAGTTCTTC
TRBV4-1	-	13	TRBJ2-1	-	CASKGPLRNEQFF	TGCGCCAGCAAGGGGCCTCTCAGGAATGAGCAGTTCTTC
TRBV7-8	TRBD1	16	TRBJ1-3	-	CASSPTGQGSGNTIYF	TGTGCCAGCAGCCCCACGGGACAGGGCTCTGGAAACACCATATATTTT
TRBV27	-	14	TRBJ2-1	many	CASSPQGSYNEQFF	TGTGCCAGCAGCCCACAGGGCTCCTACAATGAGCAGTTCTTC
TRBV5-1	-	15	TRBJ2-3	few	CASSSIQGKGDTQYF	TGCGCCAGCAGTTCAATCCAGGGGAAGGGAGATACGCAGTATTTT
TRBV20-1	TRBD2	18	TRBJ2-1	many	CSARAQPGLAGDYNEQFF	TGCAGTGCTAGAGCCCAACCGGGACTAGCGGGGGACTACAATGAGCAGTTCTTC
TRBV7-6	TRBD2	17	TRBJ2-1	many	CASSLRTSGSSYNEQFF	TGTGCCAGCAGCTTAAGGACTAGCGGTAGCTCCTACAATGAGCAGTTCTTC
TRBV4-3	-	15	TRBJ1-2	few	CASSHHTGQNYGYTF	TGCGCCAGCAGCCACCACACCGGACAGAACTATGGCTACACCTTC